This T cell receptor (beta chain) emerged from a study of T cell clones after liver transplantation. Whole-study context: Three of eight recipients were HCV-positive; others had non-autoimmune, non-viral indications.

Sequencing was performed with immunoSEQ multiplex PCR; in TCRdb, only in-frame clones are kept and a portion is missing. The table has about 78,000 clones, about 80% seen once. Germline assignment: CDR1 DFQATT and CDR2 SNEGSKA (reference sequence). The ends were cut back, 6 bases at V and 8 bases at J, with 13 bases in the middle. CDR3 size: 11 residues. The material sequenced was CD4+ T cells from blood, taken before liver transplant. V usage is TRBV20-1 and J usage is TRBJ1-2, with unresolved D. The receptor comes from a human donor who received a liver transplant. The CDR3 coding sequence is TGCAGTGCCCCCAGCCTCTCGGGCTACACCTTC. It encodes CSAPSLSGYTF.